The 23 T cell receptor beta chains in this list originate from one sample, sequenced in a study of graft-versus-host responses after intestinal transplantation. Method: immunoSEQ multiplex PCR; TCRdb's copy keeps in-frame clones and lacks some. The repertoire holds 85,000 to 100,000 clones, with about 84% as singletons. This material consisted of PBMCs, taken 255 days after intestinal transplant. The receptor source for this set is a human patient who received an intestinal transplant, so some T cells may come from the graft donor.

Regarding this clone: One end of the junction varies from germline; a read error may be responsible. The V and J genes are TRBV9 and TRBJ2-1; 8 bases fit TRBD2. Looked up from germline, CDR1 is SGDLS and CDR2 is YYNGEE. The CDR3 totals 17 residues. CDR3 coding DNA: TGTGCCAGCAGCGTAGAGGGAGCGGGAGCGTTTTACAACGAGCAGTTCTTC. It is translated as CASSVEGAGAFYNEQFF.

V and J are TRBV5-1 and TRBJ2-2; D is perhaps TRBD1 (6 bases). In germline, CDR1 is SGHRS, CDR2 YFSETQ. The CDR3 sequence is 16 residues long. V was clipped by 0 bases and J by 4 bases, with 13 bases between them. The CDR3 is CASSLAQGTLTGELFF. DNA of the CDR3: TGCGCCAGCAGCTTGGCCCAAGGGACACTCACCGGGGAGCTGTTTTTT.

The chain couples TRBV11-1 to TRBJ2-1; tentatively, D is TRBD1 or TRBD2 (5 bases each). V lost 2 bases and J 7 bases, leaving 15 bases between the germline ends. This CDR3 comprises 15 residues. Germline CDR1 and CDR2: SGHAT and FQDESV (reference sequence). DNA of the CDR3: TGTGCCAGCAGCTTAAGAGCTACATGGGGGAATGAGCAGTTCTTC. It is translated as CASSLRATWGNEQFF. The entire variable domain, with the rest obtained from reference TRBV11-1 and TRBJ2-1, is as follows: EAEVAQSPRYKITEKSQAVAFWCDPISGHATLYWYRQILGQGPELLVQFQDESVVDDSQLPKDRFSAERLKGVDSTLKIQPAELGDSAMYLCASSLRATWGNEQFFGPGTRLTVL.

The DNA for the CDR3 is TGTGCCAGCAGTTTTGACGGCTCTGGGGCCAACGTCCTGACTTTC. Translating it yields CASSFDGSGANVLTF. The rearrangement uses TRBV27 and TRBJ2-6; no clear D. Trimming stripped 3 bases from V and 0 bases from J, with 6 bases between. Per the germline V gene, CDR1 is MNHEY and CDR2 is SMNVEV (reference sequence). CDR3 length: 15 residues.

The chain uses TRBV6-6 and TRBJ2-2, with D unresolved. The germline gives CDR1 MNHNY, CDR2 SVGAGI (reference sequence). Between the trimmed V and J ends, which lost 0 bases and 3 bases, there was a span of 8 bases. The CDR3 consists of 15 residues. This chain's CDR3 is CASSYSEPYTGELFF. The CDR3 nucleotides are TGTGCCAGCAGTTACTCGGAACCCTACACCGGGGAGCTGTTTTTT.

CDR3 loop: CASNRQGSNYGYTF. DNA of the CDR3: TGTGCCAGTAATCGACAGGGGAGCAACTATGGCTACACCTTC. The chain couples TRBV19 to TRBJ1-2; 8 bases line up with TRBD1. Trimming at V came to 7 bases and at J to 2 bases, leaving 6 bases not matched to a gene. This CDR3 has 14 amino acids. Germline assignment: CDR1 LNHDA and CDR2 SQIVND (reference sequence).

This clone was seen repeatedly, ten times or more. The chain employs TRBV6-6 and TRBJ2-5, with TRBD2 identical over 8 bases. Trimming took 8 bases from V and 4 from J; bases not matched to a gene: 9. Germline V gene lookup returns CDR1 MNHNY and CDR2 SVGAGI (reference sequence). The CDR3 contains 14 residues. CDR3 DNA sequence: TGTGCCAGCGGGAGCGGGGGTGGGGCAGAGACCCAGTACTTC. This gives the protein CASGSGGGAETQYF.

The chain recombines TRBV19 with TRBJ1-5; D unclear. The germline gives CDR1 LNHDA, CDR2 SQIVND (reference sequence). The CDR3 runs 14 residues. V gave up 3 bases and J gave up 7 bases, with 13 bases separating them. The CDR3 here is CASSIPSSGQPQHF. The CDR3 nucleotides are TGTGCCAGTAGTATTCCCAGCTCAGGCCAGCCCCAGCATTTT.

The rearrangement links TRBV18 to TRBJ2-2, with 7 bases that match TRBD2. V was clipped by 3 bases and J by 1 base; unmatched bases: 8. The germline CDR1 and CDR2 sequences are KGHSH and LQKENI. This CDR3 contains 17 residues. The CDR3 is CASSPKAGLLNTGELFF. The CDR3 region has the DNA TGTGCCAGCTCACCTAAAGCGGGACTCCTGAACACCGGGGAGCTGTTTTTT.

This chain joins TRBV7-6 and TRBJ2-3; the match to TRBD2 covers 11 bases. Trimming took 0 bases from V and 6 from J; bases not matched to a gene: 5. This CDR3 is 16 amino acids long. The germline gives CDR1 SGHVS, CDR2 FNYEAQ. CDR3 loop: CASSLAASGRPDTQYF. For the CDR3, the DNA is TGTGCCAGCAGCTTAGCGGCTAGCGGGAGGCCTGATACGCAGTATTTT.

J is TRBJ2-1 and V is TRBV5-1; possibly TRBD1 for D (6 bases). Trimming cost V 5 bases and J 2 bases, with 14 bases left between them. Germline CDR1 SGHRS, CDR2 YFSETQ. This CDR3 region has 15 residues. The CDR3 here is CASREQGVAYNEQFF. The DNA for the CDR3 is TGCGCCAGCAGGGAACAGGGAGTCGCCTACAATGAGCAGTTCTTC. The complete variable domain, with remaining parts taken from reference TRBV5-1 and TRBJ2-1, reads KAGVTQTPRYLIKTRGQQVTLSCSPISGHRSVSWYQQTPGQGLQFLFEYFSETQRNKGNFPGRFSGRQFSNSRSEMNVSTLELGDSALYLCASREQGVAYNEQFFGPGTRLTVL.

V usage is TRBV7-9 and J usage is TRBJ2-2; no reliable D call. The CDR3 is made up of 15 amino acids. Between the trimmed V and J ends, which lost 6 bases and 4 bases, there was a span of 15 bases. Looked up from germline, CDR1 is SEHNR and CDR2 is FQNEAQ (reference sequence). The CDR3 reads CASSGEDLGTGELFF. CDR3 coding DNA: TGTGCCAGCAGTGGGGAAGATTTAGGCACCGGGGAGCTGTTTTTT.

This clone was counted a single time. The chain links TRBV30 to TRBJ2-5, with TRBD1 matching 8 bases. This CDR3 has 13 residues. Germline V gene lookup returns CDR1 GTSNPN and CDR2 SVGIG (reference sequence). After removal of 1 base from V and 4 bases from J, the junction contained 2 bases not matched to a gene. DNA for the CDR3: TGTGCCTGGAGTGCACAGGGGGGAGAGACCCAGTACTTC. This encodes CAWSAQGGETQYF.

The chain combines TRBV15 with TRBJ2-5; 13 bases are shared with TRBD2. V shed 3 bases, J shed 4 bases, and the junction held 5 bases outside the gene matches. The CDR3 runs 16 residues. Germline V gives CDR1 LNHNV, CDR2 YYDKDF (reference sequence). DNA for the CDR3: TGTGCCACCAGCAGTGGACTAGCGGGAGTGGGAGAGACCCAGTACTTC. Encoded protein: CATSSGLAGVGETQYF. Based on the CDR3 plus reference TRBV15 and TRBJ2-5, the full variable domain is DAMVIQNPRYQVTQFGKPVTLSCSQTLNHNVMYWYQQKSSQAPKLLFHYYDKDFNNEADTPDNFQSRRPNTSFCFLDIRSPGLGDTAMYLCATSSGLAGVGETQYFGPGTRLLVL.

The V gene is TRBV7-9, the J gene TRBJ2-2; D is possibly TRBD1 (6 bases). Germline values: CDR1 SEHNR, CDR2 FQNEAQ (reference sequence). V was cut by 5 bases and J by 2 bases, with 15 bases left in between. This CDR3 has 16 residues. The CDR3 nucleotides read TGTGCCAGCAGCCCTACTACAGGGCGCAACACCGGGGAGCTGTTTTTT. This sequence encodes CASSPTTGRNTGELFF.

The rearrangement uses TRBV6-5 and TRBJ2-7, with TRBD1 identical over 11 bases. The V gene's germline CDR1 is MNHEY and CDR2 SVGAGI. There are 15 residues in the CDR3. V lost 4 bases and J lost 4; bases outside the gene matches: 6. The CDR3 loop reads CASSSDRGRGYEQYF. The CDR3 DNA is TGTGCCAGCAGTTCGGACAGGGGGCGCGGGTACGAGCAGTACTTC.

The genes are TRBV28 and TRBJ2-2; 13 bases are shared with TRBD2. Per germline, CDR1 MDHEN and CDR2 SYDVKM. This CDR3 has 17 amino acids. The J segment lost 3 bases and the V segment lost 5 bases, leaving 6 bases of the junction unmatched. CDR3 coding DNA: TGTGCCAGCAGTCAGCCGGGACTAGCGGGATACACCGGGGAGCTGTTTTTT. It encodes CASSQPGLAGYTGELFF.

V is TRBV9 and J is TRBJ2-7; possibly TRBD1 for D (6 bases). The CDR3 is 15 residues long. Trimming removed 4 bases from V and 5 bases from J, with 19 bases in between. Germline-derived CDR1 and CDR2 are SGDLS and YYNGEE. CDR3 coding DNA: TGTGCCAGCAGCCCCAGGGGCCTCCGAGGGGACGAGCAGTACTTC. This translates into CASSPRGLRGDEQYF. Complete variable domain (other parts from reference TRBV9 and TRBJ2-7): DSGVTQTPKHLITATGQRVTLRCSPRSGDLSVYWYQQSLDQGLQFLIQYYNGEERAKGNILERFSAQQFPDLHSELNLSSLELGDSALYFCASSPRGLRGDEQYFGPGTRLTVT.

This clone has just a few counts. This chain uses TRBV6-1 with TRBJ1-2; the D gene is possibly TRBD1 (6 bases). Trimming took off 4 bases at V and 6 bases at J, with 12 bases between the two ends. The germline CDR1 and CDR2 sequences are MNHNS and SASEGT. This CDR3 has 13 residues. CDR3 sequence reads: CASSGGQVDGYTF. The CDR3 bases are TGTGCCAGCAGTGGGGGGCAGGTGGATGGCTACACCTTC.

The chain recombines TRBV6-5 with TRBJ2-5; 9 nucleotides match TRBD1. J was trimmed by 4 bases and V by 0 bases; bases with no gene match: 6. This CDR3 region has 16 residues. Germline CDR1 is MNHEY and CDR2 is SVGAGI. CDR3 nucleotides: TGTGCCAGCAGTTACTCTAGGACAGGGGCCCCAGAGACCCAGTACTTC. This gives the protein CASSYSRTGAPETQYF.

The chain carries TRBV9 and TRBJ1-6; D gene uncertain. Between the trimmed V and J ends, which lost 0 bases and 5 bases, there was a span of 9 bases. This CDR3 has 15 amino acids. In germline, CDR1 is SGDLS, CDR2 YYNGEE. The CDR3 protein is CASSVDEADNSPLHF. DNA for the CDR3: TGTGCCAGCAGCGTAGACGAAGCAGATAATTCACCCCTCCACTTT.

V usage is TRBV21-1 and J usage is TRBJ2-7; the tabulated D call, TRBD1, remains unverified against the DNA. TRBV21-1 is listed as a pseudogene. The CDR3 is 11 residues long. DNA for the CDR3: TGTGCCAGGGGGACACCCTACGAGCAGTACTTC. It yields the protein CARGTPYEQYF.

The V gene is TRBV7-6, the J gene TRBJ2-3, with unresolved D. Trimming took off 0 bases at V and 6 bases at J, with 7 bases between the two ends. CDR3 length equals 13 residues. CDR1 is SGHVS and CDR2 is FNYEAQ in the germline V gene. CDR3 sequence (DNA): TGTGCCAGCAGCTTAGCCGAAGAGGATACGCAGTATTTT. Its translation: CASSLAEEDTQYF.